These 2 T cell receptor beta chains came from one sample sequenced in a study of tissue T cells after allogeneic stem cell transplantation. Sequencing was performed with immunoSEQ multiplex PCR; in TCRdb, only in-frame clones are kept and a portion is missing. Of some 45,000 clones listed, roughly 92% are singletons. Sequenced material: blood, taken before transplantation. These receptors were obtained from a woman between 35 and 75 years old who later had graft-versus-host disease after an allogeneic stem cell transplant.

CDR3 DNA: TGCAGCGTTGAAACGCGTGAAGCTTTCTTT. Its protein is CSVETREAFF. This chain uses TRBV29-1 with TRBJ1-1, with D unclear. The germline V gene has CDR1 SQVTM and CDR2 ANQGSEA. Trimming removed 2 bases at V and 7 bases at J, with 5 bases between. The CDR3 has 10 amino acids.

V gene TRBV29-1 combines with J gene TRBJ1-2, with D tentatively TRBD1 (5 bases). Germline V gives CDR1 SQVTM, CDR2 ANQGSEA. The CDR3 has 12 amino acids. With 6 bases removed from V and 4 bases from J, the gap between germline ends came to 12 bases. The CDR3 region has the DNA TGCAGCGTCCCACAGGCCCGCTATGGCTACACCTTC. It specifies CSVPQARYGYTF.